A single sample is the source of the 10 T cell receptor beta chains below, sequenced in a study of shared clonotypes between healthy human individuals (dated by TCRdb to about 2020). Receptor libraries were prepared by the immunoSEQ multiplex PCR assay. TCRdb re-hosts the immuneACCESS table, in-frame sequences only. Its copies lack some clones; in the studies checked, an unresolved V gene accounts for under half of them, and the cause for the rest is not known. The sample contains approximately 2,300,000 clones, 80% to 95% of them found a single time. About 0.41% of the sample rests with the top ten. Sequencing was done on a sample of naive CD4+ T cells from PBMCs. The intended sense of this specimen's cell subset or site label: CD45RA+ positively selected. These receptors all come from a man aged 18 to 29 in good health. Some clones in this sample may be carry-over from other donors' samples.

The chain carries TRBV27 and TRBJ2-2; D tentatively fits TRBD1 or TRBD2 (5 bases each). Germline V gene sequence: CDR1 MNHEY, CDR2 SMNVEV (reference sequence). The germline V and J ends were trimmed by 3 bases and 8 bases, with 13 bases remaining between them. The CDR3 extends over 14 amino acids. The CDR3 region has the DNA TGTGCCAGCAGTTTCCAAGGATGGGGGGGGGAGCTGTTTTTT. This gives the protein CASSFQGWGGELFF.

The V gene is TRBV10-3, the J gene TRBJ2-3; possibly TRBD1 or TRBD2 for D (5 bases each). Germline V gene data show CDR1 as ENHRY and CDR2 as SYGVKD. V shed 0 bases and J shed 0 bases, with 10 bases lying between them. The CDR3 totals 16 residues. The CDR3 region is CAISESGTGSTDTQYF. In nucleotides, the CDR3 is TGTGCCATCAGTGAGTCGGGGACGGGAAGCACAGATACGCAGTATTTT.

This chain joins TRBV28 and TRBJ1-5; D remains unclear. Germline V gene data show CDR1 as MDHEN and CDR2 as SYDVKM. This CDR3 contains 12 residues. V dropped 4 bases and J dropped 10 bases, with 11 bases sitting between them. The chain's CDR3 is CASSSQISPQHF. CDR3 sequence (DNA): TGTGCCAGCAGTTCCCAAATCTCACCCCAGCATTTT.

The V gene is TRBV6-1, the J gene TRBJ2-1; 8 bases line up with TRBD2. CDR1 is MNHNS and CDR2 is SASEGT in the germline V gene. The V segment lost 3 bases and the J segment 7 bases; nucleotides outside the gene matches: 14. This CDR3 is built from 17 residues. The CDR3 DNA sequence: TGTGCCAGCAGTGACCGGGTAAGGAGCGGGAGAGATAATGAGCAGTTCTTC. Protein product: CASSDRVRSGRDNEQFF.

The chain uses TRBV19 and TRBJ2-5, with a possible D match to TRBD2 (6 bases). This CDR3 is 14 amino acids long. Deletions cut 3 bases from V and 5 bases from J, with 13 bases between. CDR1 and CDR2 from the germline V gene are LNHDA and SQIVND (reference sequence). CDR3: CASSITGVGETQYF. The CDR3 bases are TGTGCCAGTAGTATTACGGGGGTTGGTGAGACCCAGTACTTC.

The genes are TRBV13 and TRBJ1-5; tentatively, D is TRBD1 (6 bases). This CDR3 spans 17 amino acids. Trimming removed 5 bases at V and 2 bases at J, with 19 bases between. Germline CDR1 PRHDT, CDR2 FYEKMQ (reference sequence). The CDR3 loop reads CASSRQELMGGNQPQHF. For the CDR3, the DNA is TGTGCCAGCAGCAGACAGGAGCTAATGGGAGGCAATCAGCCCCAGCATTTT.

The chain carries TRBV15 and TRBJ2-2; D call uncertain. The CDR3 is 16 residues long. The germline V gene has CDR1 LNHNV and CDR2 YYDKDF (reference sequence). The V gene lost 0 bases and the J gene lost 5 bases, with 13 bases spanning the gap. CDR3 nucleotides: TGTGCCACCAGCAGAGAGAAGGGCCGCCCAACCGGGGAGCTGTTTTTT. This codes for CATSREKGRPTGELFF.

The chain uses TRBV7-2 and TRBJ2-7; D call uncertain. V lost 5 bases, J lost 3 bases, and 17 bases lay in between. CDR3 length: 15 amino acids. Germline V gene lookup returns CDR1 SGHTA and CDR2 FQGNSA. The CDR3 loop reads CASSPRASEHYEQYF. CDR3 bases: TGTGCCAGCAGCCCCCGAGCGTCGGAACACTACGAGCAGTACTTC.

This CDR3 reads CSVESGSGDIQYF. CDR3 bases: TGCAGCGTGGAAAGTGGTAGCGGGGACATTCAGTACTTC. V is TRBV29-1 and J is TRBJ2-4; TRBD2 agrees at 8 bases. V lost 6 bases to trimming and J lost 8 bases; unmatched junction nucleotides: 9. The CDR3 runs to 13 residues. CDR1 is SQVTM, CDR2 ANQGSEA, per germline.

V is TRBV6-4 and J is TRBJ2-5, with 7 nucleotides matching TRBD2. The CDR3 is made up of 14 amino acids. The V segment lost 3 bases and the J segment 3 bases; nucleotides outside the gene matches: 4. Germline lookup yields CDR1 MRHNA and CDR2 SNTAGT. The chain's CDR3 is CASSEGGSEETQYF. The CDR3 DNA sequence: TGTGCCAGCAGTGAAGGCGGGAGCGAAGAGACCCAGTACTTC.